The next 21 T cell receptor beta chains were all read from a single sample in a study of blood T cell repertoires in COVID-19. Some clones are missing from TCRdb's copy, which holds only in-frame ones; the method was immunoSEQ multiplex PCR. The repertoire consists of 210,000 or so clones, with roughly 79% occurring once and the leading ten covering 8% to 9.5%. Sequenced input: PBMCs or T cells enriched from blood (not recorded which). These receptors all come from a woman aged 45 to 65 with acute COVID-19.

This CDR3 is CASSPRTSGSQTDTQYF. DNA for the CDR3: TGTGCCAGCAGCCCGAGGACTAGCGGGAGTCAAACAGATACGCAGTATTTT. The chain combines TRBV7-6 with TRBJ2-3; 13 bases align to TRBD2. Germline loops: CDR1 SGHVS, CDR2 FNYEAQ. CDR3 size: 17 residues. J gave up 3 bases and V 5 bases, and 8 bases lay outside the gene matches.

This chain joins TRBV7-6 and TRBJ2-3; 8 nucleotides align to TRBD1. V lost 5 bases, J lost 3 bases, and 10 bases stayed unmatched. Germline V lookup: CDR1 SGHVS, CDR2 FNYEAQ. The CDR3 extends over 16 amino acids. CDR3 DNA sequence: TGTGCCAGCAGCCTCTTCGGACAGGGAGGAACAGATACGCAGTATTTT. It specifies CASSLFGQGGTDTQYF.

The chain employs TRBV7-6 and TRBJ2-7, with 12 bases lining up with TRBD1. After removal of 6 bases from V and 6 bases from J, the junction contained 9 bases not matched to a gene. CDR1 and CDR2 from the germline V gene are SGHVS and FNYEAQ. CDR3 length: 15 amino acids. The CDR3 DNA is TGTGCCAGCAGTTCTCAGGGACAGGGGGCGGTCGAGCAGTACTTC. It encodes CASSSQGQGAVEQYF.

The chain employs TRBV11-3 and TRBJ1-2; D possibly corresponds to TRBD1 (6 bases). The CDR3 sequence is 17 residues long. Germline CDR1 and CDR2: SGHNT and YENEEA. V shed 5 bases and J shed 5 bases, with 24 bases lying between them. The CDR3 spells CASSPTSSAGVPYGYTF. The DNA of the CDR3 is TGTGCCAGCAGCCCAACGAGCTCCGCAGGGGTACCTTATGGCTACACCTTC.

V and J are TRBV6-6 and TRBJ2-3; the match to TRBD2 covers 11 bases. V was clipped by 5 bases and J by 2 bases; unmatched bases: 15. Germline lookup yields CDR1 MNHNY and CDR2 SVGAGI (reference sequence). The CDR3 spans 19 residues. The CDR3 spells CASSRRSSGRTVITDTQYF. Written as DNA, the CDR3 is TGTGCCAGCAGTCGCCGATCTAGCGGGAGGACCGTGATCACAGATACGCAGTATTTT.

V gene TRBV6-6 combines with J gene TRBJ1-2; the match to TRBD1 covers 7 bases. V lost 2 bases and J lost 4; bases outside the gene matches: 4. Germline-derived CDR1 and CDR2 are MNHNY and SVGAGI (reference sequence). This CDR3 has 14 residues. CDR3 protein: CASSYRRDSYGYTF. CDR3 DNA sequence: TGTGCCAGCAGTTACCGCCGGGACAGCTATGGCTACACCTTC.

This chain joins TRBV19 and TRBJ2-7; 14 bases match TRBD2. The CDR3 loop spans 14 amino acids. Germline values: CDR1 LNHDA, CDR2 SQIVND (reference sequence). J lost 7 bases, V lost 7 bases, and 6 bases had no gene match. Here the CDR3 reads CASKEGLAGVEQYF. The CDR3 region has the DNA TGTGCCAGTAAAGAGGGACTAGCGGGAGTTGAGCAGTACTTC.

The sample holds a few counts of this clone. The rearrangement joins TRBV6-2 or TRBV6-3 to TRBJ2-5; no reliable D call. The CDR3 extends over 16 amino acids. Germline V gives CDR1 MNHEY, CDR2 SVGEGT. V was pared by 5 bases and J by 1 base, with 17 bases between. CDR3 amino acids: CASSPPVYALQETQYF. DNA of the CDR3: TGTGCCAGCAGTCCCCCGGTTTATGCGCTCCAAGAGACCCAGTACTTC.

J is TRBJ2-1 and V is TRBV4-3, with D possibly TRBD2 on 5 matching bases. Between the trimmed V and J ends, which lost 1 base and 9 bases, there was a span of 16 bases. The CDR3 runs 15 residues. The germline V gene has CDR1 LGHNA and CDR2 YSLEER. The CDR3 nucleotides are TGCGCCAGCAGCCAAGCCCCCTCTTTGCTAGCTGAGCAGTTCTTC. Its translation: CASSQAPSLLAEQFF.

This chain uses TRBV5-1 with TRBJ1-1, with D tentatively TRBD1 (5 bases). Germline CDR1 and CDR2: SGHRS and YFSETQ. With 4 bases removed from V and 1 base from J, the gap between germline ends came to 14 bases. This CDR3 contains 15 residues. The CDR3 sequence is CASSPTGHENTEAFF. DNA for the CDR3: TGCGCCAGCAGCCCTACCGGACACGAGAACACTGAAGCTTTCTTT.

V and J are TRBV5-1 and TRBJ1-2; perhaps TRBD1 as D (5 bases). The CDR3 covers 14 residues. V lost 0 bases and J lost 8, with 14 bases in between. Germline CDR1 SGHRS, CDR2 YFSETQ. DNA for the CDR3: TGCGCCAGCAGCTTGGGACAAGGGGCGAGAGGCTACACCTTC. As protein: CASSLGQGARGYTF.

This chain connects TRBV5-1 to TRBJ2-5, with D possibly TRBD2 on 7 matching bases. The V end was cut by 3 bases, the J end by 5 bases, with 17 bases between. CDR3 length: 15 amino acids. From germline, CDR1 is SGHRS and CDR2 YFSETQ. CDR3 DNA: TGCGCCAGCAGCTCGTCCCTCGGGGGGCAGGAGACCCAGTACTTC. Its protein is CASSSSLGGQETQYF.

This rearrangement joins TRBV5-4 to TRBJ2-3, with D maybe TRBD2 (5 bases). The CDR3 spans 14 residues. Germline CDR1 is SGHNT and CDR2 is YYREEE (reference sequence). V was cut by 4 bases and J by 1 base, with 10 bases left in between. The CDR3 DNA follows: TGTGCCAGCAGCAACAGAGCGGGCACAGATACGCAGTATTTT. Its protein is CASSNRAGTDTQYF.

J is TRBJ1-4 and V is TRBV6-1; D might be TRBD1 (6 bases). Germline V lookup: CDR1 MNHNS, CDR2 SASEGT. The length of the CDR3 is 15 residues. The germline V and J ends were trimmed by 0 bases and 7 bases, with 12 bases remaining between them. The CDR3 here is CASSEAGRGFEKLFF. CDR3 bases: TGTGCCAGCAGTGAAGCGGGCAGGGGTTTTGAAAAACTGTTTTTT.

The rearrangement uses TRBV7-2 and TRBJ2-5; perhaps TRBD2 as D (5 bases). V lost 0 bases to trimming and J lost 4 bases, with 12 bases between them. Germline CDR1 SGHTA, CDR2 FQGNSA. This CDR3 has 15 amino acids. The DNA for the CDR3 is TGTGCCAGCAGCTTAGCGGCTGGGAGCGGAGAGACCCAGTACTTC. As protein: CASSLAAGSGETQYF.

This clone was detected once. The CDR3 sequence: CASSQTGQGMGYQPQHF. DNA for the CDR3: TGTGCCAGCAGCCAAACAGGGCAGGGCATGGGTTATCAGCCCCAGCATTTT. V and J are TRBV5-8 and TRBJ1-5; a weak D match, TRBD1 (6 bases). Germline values: CDR1 SGHTS, CDR2 YDEGEE. Trimming left V 4 bases short and J 5 bases short, with 22 bases between. The CDR3 totals 17 residues.

The gene calls are TRBV3-1 (or the pseudogene TRBV3-2) and TRBJ2-2, with D hard to call. The ends were cut back, 1 base at V and 5 bases at J, with 14 bases in the middle. The CDR3 has 16 residues. Germline V gene sequence: CDR1 LGHDT, CDR2 YNNKEL (reference sequence). The CDR3 reads CASSQGFGFNTGELFF. CDR3 nucleotide sequence: TGTGCCAGCAGCCAAGGCTTCGGGTTTAATACCGGGGAGCTGTTTTTT.

The rearrangement uses TRBV28 and TRBJ1-2; D might be TRBD1 (6 bases). CDR3 length: 11 residues. Germline V gene lookup returns CDR1 MDHEN and CDR2 SYDVKM. CDR3 residues: CTTGTSHGYTF. The CDR3 DNA reads as TGTACGACCGGGACATCTCATGGCTACACCTTC.

This clone has a single count. The CDR3 sequence is CASRPRTPDTQYF. The CDR3 DNA reads as TGTGCCAGCAGACCCCGGACTCCAGATACGCAGTATTTT. The rearrangement uses TRBV6-5 and TRBJ2-3; the D gene is possibly TRBD2 (5 bases). The CDR3 is 13 residues long. The V end lost 6 bases, the J end lost 4 bases, and 11 bases lay between the germline ends. The germline gives CDR1 MNHEY, CDR2 SVGAGI.

This chain connects TRBV11-3 to TRBJ2-1; TRBD2 agrees at 8 bases. Germline CDR1 reads SGHNT; CDR2 reads YENEEA. Losses at the gene ends were 2 bases for V and 1 base for J; bases not matched to a gene: 7. The CDR3 length is 17 residues. The CDR3 DNA follows: TGTGCCAGCAGCTTATCCGGGAGGGCCAGTTCCTACAATGAGCAGTTCTTC. It encodes CASSLSGRASSYNEQFF.

The chain joins TRBV5-8 to TRBJ2-3, with TRBD2 identical over 9 bases. V lost 4 bases and J lost 2; bases outside the gene matches: 11. CDR1 is SGHTS and CDR2 is YDEGEE in the germline V gene. CDR3 length: 17 amino acids. CDR3 residues: CASSRFGLAGPTDTQYF. The CDR3 region has the DNA TGTGCCAGCAGCCGCTTTGGGCTAGCGGGACCCACAGATACGCAGTATTTT.